Below are 12 T cell receptor beta chains sequenced from a single sample in a study of CD8 T cells in ankylosing spondylitis. Study results and caveats: One TCR beta motif, made up of 7 or 8 highly homologous variants, appeared characteristic of ankylosing spondylitis blood.

MiXCR, applied by TCRdb to the 5' RACE reads, yields one record per CDR3 protein. Of about 90,000 distinct CDR3 sequences detected, 9% appear once; the ten largest clones hold 25% to 35%. For these receptors, no antigen is known. Sequenced input: blood, either unsorted or a sorted T cell fraction (not recorded which). These receptors were collected from a male donor with ankylosing spondylitis.

This chain uses TRBV10-2 with TRBJ2-7, with 7 bases fitting TRBD1. The trim removed 5 bases at V and 1 base at J, leaving 5 bases unmatched. Germline CDR1 reads WSHSY; CDR2 reads SAAADI. This CDR3 spans 14 amino acids. The CDR3 DNA reads as TGCGCCAGCAGTCCCGGGACAGTATCCTACGAGCAGTACGTC. It codes for CASSPGTVSYEQYV.

The V call is TRBV7-2, the J call TRBJ2-3, with 9 nucleotides matching TRBD2. V was pared by 3 bases and J by 5 bases, with 9 bases of the junction left unmatched. Germline CDR1 reads SGHTA; CDR2 reads FQGNSA. CDR3 length: 16 residues. Here the CDR3 DNA reads TGTGCCAGCAGCTTTATAGCGGGAGTTGCCGGAGATACGCAGTATTTT. Protein sequence: CASSFIAGVAGDTQYF.

The gene calls are TRBV6-6 and TRBJ2-7, with D tentatively TRBD1 or TRBD2 (5 bases each). V lost 6 bases, J lost 6 bases, and 12 bases lay in between. The germline V gene has CDR1 MNHNY and CDR2 SVGAGI (reference sequence). This CDR3 spans 12 amino acids. The CDR3 sequence: CASSDGTSEQYV. The CDR3 DNA sequence: TGTGCCAGCAGCGACGGGACCTCCGAGCAGTACGTC.

Ten or more counts support this clonotype. The rearrangement uses TRBV12-3 or TRBV12-4 and TRBJ2-1; TRBD2 aligns across 10 bases. This CDR3 comprises 17 residues. Unmatched junction bases numbered 7, after V lost 5 bases and J lost 0 bases. The CDR3 nucleotides read TGTGCCAGCAGTCCCCAAGCGGGAGGGGACTCCTACAATGAGCAGTTCTTC. This gives the protein CASSPQAGGDSYNEQFF.

This clonotype was seen repeatedly, ten times or more. The DNA for the CDR3 is TGTGCCAGCAGTTCCTTCCTCTACTCTAGCACAGATACGCAGTATTTT. Translated: CASSSFLYSSTDTQYF. The chain couples TRBV27 to TRBJ2-3; no definite D call. From germline, CDR1 is MNHEY and CDR2 SMNVEV (reference sequence). The CDR3 contains 16 residues. V was clipped by 4 bases and J by 0 bases, with 14 bases between them.

This clonotype was observed a handful of times. V gene TRBV7-8 combines with J gene TRBJ1-5; D is unresolved. V gave up 0 bases and J gave up 4 bases, with 10 bases separating them. Germline V gives CDR1 SGHVS, CDR2 FQNEAQ. The CDR3 is made up of 15 amino acids. The CDR3 DNA reads TGTGCCAGCAGCTTAGCCCTGGATAAGAATCAGCCCCAGCATTTT. Protein sequence: CASSLALDKNQPQHF.

The table lists this clonotype with a few counts. The chain uses TRBV6-1 and TRBJ1-2; unclear D gene. The germline gives CDR1 MNHNS, CDR2 SASEGT. The CDR3 totals 14 residues. V was trimmed by 0 bases and J by 5 bases, leaving 10 bases between them. CDR3 sequence (DNA): TGTGCCAGCAGTGAAGCGGGGTCGCAGTATGGCTACACCTTC. Protein: CASSEAGSQYGYTF.

The genes are TRBV11-2 and TRBJ1-1; D remains unclear. The CDR3 sequence is 15 residues long. Germline V gene data show CDR1 as SGHAT and CDR2 as FQNNGV. V was shortened by 0 bases and J by 8 bases, with 16 bases between the two germline ends. CDR3 sequence: CASSLDRELTGEAFF. CDR3 nucleotides: TGTGCCAGCAGCTTAGATCGGGAGTTGACGGGGGAAGCTTTCTTT.

This clonotype has at least ten counts. V gene TRBV14 combines with J gene TRBJ1-5; TRBD1 agrees at 8 bases. Trimming at V came to 3 bases and at J to 7 bases, leaving 8 bases not matched to a gene. Germline CDR1 SGHDN, CDR2 FVKESK. This CDR3 is 15 amino acids long. The CDR3 loop is CASSQSQGVDQPQHF. CDR3 in DNA: TGTGCCAGCAGCCAGTCACAGGGGGTTGACCAGCCCCAGCATTTT.

The CDR3: CSVEGTETYEQYF. The CDR3 DNA sequence: TGCAGCGTTGAAGGGACTGAGACCTACGAGCAGTACTTC. The chain uses TRBV29-1 and TRBJ2-7; D is possibly TRBD2 (5 bases). The germline gives CDR1 SQVTM, CDR2 ANQGSEA. V lost 1 base, J lost 2 bases, and 9 bases lay in between. The CDR3 extends over 13 amino acids.

This clonotype was observed a handful of times. The V and J genes are TRBV11-3 and TRBJ2-7, with 8 bases aligning to TRBD2. Germline V gene data show CDR1 as SGHNT and CDR2 as YENEEA. CDR3 length: 16 residues. Trimming at V came to 0 bases and at J to 0 bases, leaving 4 bases not matched to a gene. CDR3 residues: CASSLDSGGSSYEQYF. CDR3 nucleotides: TGTGCCAGCAGCTTAGATTCGGGAGGGTCCTCCTACGAGCAGTACTTC.

This clonotype was seen at least ten times. This rearrangement joins TRBV7-2 to TRBJ1-4; D may be TRBD1 (6 bases). Germline CDR1 reads SGHTA; CDR2 reads FQGNSA. V lost 5 bases and J 6 bases, leaving 22 bases between the germline ends. There are 17 residues in the CDR3. The CDR3 sequence: CASSPRGRGINDEKLFF. In DNA form, the CDR3 reads TGTGCCAGCAGCCCGCGGGGCAGGGGAATTAACGATGAAAAACTGTTTTTT.